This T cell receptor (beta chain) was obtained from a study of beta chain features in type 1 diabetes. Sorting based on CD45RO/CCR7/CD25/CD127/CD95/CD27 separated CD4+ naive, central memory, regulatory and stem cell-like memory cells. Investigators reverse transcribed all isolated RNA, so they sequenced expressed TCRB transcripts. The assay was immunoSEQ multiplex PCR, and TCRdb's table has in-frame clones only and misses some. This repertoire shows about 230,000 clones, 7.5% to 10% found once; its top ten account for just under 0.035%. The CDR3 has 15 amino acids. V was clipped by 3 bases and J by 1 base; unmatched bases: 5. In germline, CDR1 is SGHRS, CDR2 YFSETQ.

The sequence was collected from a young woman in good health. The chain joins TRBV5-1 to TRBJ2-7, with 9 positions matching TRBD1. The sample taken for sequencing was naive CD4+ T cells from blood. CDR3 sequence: CASSSGTGISYEQYF. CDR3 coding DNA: TGCGCCAGCAGCTCGGGGACAGGGATATCCTACGAGCAGTACTTC.